These 17 T cell receptor beta chains originate from one sample sequenced in a study of memory CD4+ T cells and cytomegalovirus serostatus. The sort gate was single viable CD3+CD4+CD8-CD45RO+ cells for memory CD4+ T cells. The table came from immunoSEQ multiplex PCR; TCRdb's copy has only in-frame clones and leaves some out. The sample contains 61,000 or so clones, around 80% of which appear only once. What was sequenced was memory CD4+ T cells from blood. The receptors shown here come from an adult in good health and CMV-seronegative. Some clones in this sample may be carry-over from other donors' samples.

This clone was picked up a small number of times. The chain carries TRBV18 and TRBJ1-1; D is ambiguous. The CDR3 has 13 residues. V gave up 6 bases and J gave up 0 bases, with 8 bases separating them. CDR1 and CDR2 (germline): KGHSH, LQKENI. The CDR3 sequence is CASSSDMNTEAFF. CDR3 DNA: TGTGCCAGCTCCAGCGATATGAACACTGAAGCTTTCTTT. The entire variable domain, with the rest obtained from reference TRBV18 and TRBJ1-1, is as follows: NAGVMQNPRHLVRRRGQEARLRCSPMKGHSHVYWYRQLPEEGLKFMVYLQKENIIDESGMPKERFSAEFPKEGPSILRIQQVVRGDSAAYFCASSSDMNTEAFFGQGTRLTVV.

This sequence joins TRBV7-2 and TRBJ2-2, with D perhaps matching TRBD2 (6 bases). The V gene lost 4 bases and the J gene lost 0 bases, with 12 bases spanning the gap. There are 16 residues in the CDR3. Germline V CDR1 and CDR2: SGHTA, FQGNSA. The CDR3 sequence is CASSSGGGANTGELFF. CDR3 nucleotide sequence: TGTGCCAGCAGCTCCGGAGGCGGGGCGAACACCGGGGAGCTGTTTTTT.

This clone has a handful of counts. The gene calls are TRBV2 and TRBJ1-5, with 8 bases identical to TRBD1. V lost 6 bases to trimming and J lost 7 bases; unmatched junction nucleotides: 8. The CDR3 extends over 14 amino acids. CDR1 SNHLY and CDR2 FYNNEI come from the germline V gene. The CDR3 DNA is TGTGCCAGCAGCGTCGGGACAGGCAGACAGCCCCAGCATTTT. Its translation is CASSVGTGRQPQHF.

V and J are TRBV7-2 and TRBJ2-5; TRBD2 is a possible D gene (6 bases). The CDR3 loop spans 14 amino acids. V was shortened by 5 bases and J by 7 bases, with 17 bases between the two germline ends. Looked up from germline, CDR1 is SGHTA and CDR2 is FQGNSA. The DNA for the CDR3 is TGTGCCAGCAGCCCACCCGGGACTGGAGGGACCCAGTACTTC. This sequence encodes CASSPPGTGGTQYF.

About this clone: The junction shows a germline mismatch at one end, possibly a read error. Written as DNA, the CDR3 is TGTGCCAGCAGTCCGCCGGGACTAGTTAATGTGCAGTTCTTC. Residues: CASSPPGLVNVQFF. V and J are TRBV28 and TRBJ2-1; 8 bases line up with TRBD2. The CDR3 spans 14 residues. CDR1 is MDHEN and CDR2 is SYDVKM in the germline V gene.

The genes are TRBV6-5 and TRBJ1-2; 9 bases agree with TRBD1. This CDR3 has 15 amino acids. The ends lost 7 bases at V and 2 bases at J; junction bases unmatched: 8. Germline CDR1 MNHEY, CDR2 SVGAGI. CDR3 protein: CASTQQGTGNYGYTF. CDR3 in DNA: TGTGCCAGCACTCAACAGGGGACAGGGAACTATGGCTACACCTTC.

The V gene is TRBV7-2, the J gene TRBJ2-7, with a tentative D call TRBD1 (6 bases). CDR3 size: 15 residues. The germline V gene encodes CDR1 SGHTA and CDR2 FQGNSA. V shed 2 bases and J shed 5 bases, with 16 bases lying between them. The CDR3 DNA follows: TGTGCCAGCAGCTTAAAAGACGGACAGACCCACGAGCAGTACTTC. Its translation: CASSLKDGQTHEQYF.

This sequence joins TRBV4-3 and TRBJ2-1, with TRBD1 as a possible D gene (5 bases). The CDR3 runs 15 residues. CDR1 LGHNA and CDR2 YSLEER come from the germline V gene. Trimming took off 0 bases at V and 4 bases at J, with 10 bases between the two ends. CDR3: CASSQDQGSYNEQFF. The CDR3 bases are TGCGCCAGCAGCCAAGATCAGGGTTCATACAATGAGCAGTTCTTC.

This clone was counted once. This chain connects TRBV29-1 to TRBJ2-7; D gene unclear. Germline values: CDR1 SQVTM, CDR2 ANQGSEA. The V end was cut by 5 bases, the J end by 3 bases, with 8 bases between. This CDR3 comprises 11 residues. CDR3 protein: CSVLGSYEQYF. In DNA, the CDR3 is TGCAGCGTTCTGGGTAGCTACGAGCAGTACTTC.

The chain employs TRBV6-5 and TRBJ1-2; D may be TRBD1 (6 bases). The V and J ends lost 7 bases and 3 bases respectively, with 9 bases between them. Per germline, CDR1 MNHEY and CDR2 SVGAGI. The CDR3 runs to 12 residues. This CDR3 is CASNGGDYGYTF. Written as DNA, the CDR3 is TGTGCCAGCAACGGGGGCGACTATGGCTACACCTTC.

V and J are TRBV10-3 and TRBJ2-3, with D unclear. Trimming took off 0 bases at V and 2 bases at J, with 6 bases between the two ends. The germline V gene has CDR1 ENHRY and CDR2 SYGVKD. CDR3 length equals 14 residues. CDR3 amino acids: CAISESAITDTQYF. In nucleotides, the CDR3 is TGTGCCATCAGTGAGTCTGCGATCACAGATACGCAGTATTTT.

This sequence joins TRBV4-1 and TRBJ2-4; 10 positions agree with TRBD1. Per the germline V gene, CDR1 is MGHRA and CDR2 is YSYEKL. This CDR3 has 15 amino acids. The junction had 8 bases not matched to a gene; V was cut back by 5 bases and J by 7 bases. CDR3 sequence reads: CASSDRDRGWNIQYF. CDR3 bases: TGCGCCAGCAGCGACCGGGACAGGGGTTGGAACATTCAGTACTTC.

The chain has TRBV28 and TRBJ2-2, with D possibly being TRBD1 or TRBD2 (6 bases each). Germline V CDR1 and CDR2: MDHEN, SYDVKM. The CDR3 has 16 amino acids. Trimming stripped 2 bases from V and 6 bases from J, with 16 bases between. The CDR3 nucleotides are TGTGCCAGCAGTTTAGGAGGGGGGCGGAAGGCCGGGGAGCTGTTTTTT. Its protein product is CASSLGGGRKAGELFF.

This clone was observed a few times. The chain is built from TRBV6-5 and TRBJ2-2; tentatively, D is TRBD1 (6 bases). Per germline, CDR1 MNHEY and CDR2 SVGAGI. The CDR3 is made up of 15 amino acids. Between the trimmed V and J ends, which lost 4 bases and 2 bases, there was a span of 11 bases. CDR3 loop: CASSFRTDNTGELFF. CDR3 in DNA: TGTGCCAGCAGTTTCCGGACAGACAACACCGGGGAGCTGTTTTTT.

This clone was picked up a small number of times. The chain carries TRBV5-1 and TRBJ2-7, with 9 bases aligning to TRBD1. J gave up 4 bases and V 5 bases, and 13 bases lay outside the gene matches. This CDR3 comprises 16 residues. CDR1 and CDR2 (germline): SGHRS, YFSETQ. The CDR3 DNA reads as TGCGCCAGCAGGGCCTATGGGACAGGGACGACGTACGAGCAGTACTTC. This sequence encodes CASRAYGTGTTYEQYF.

The chain has TRBV19 and TRBJ2-3; 9 positions match TRBD2. The CDR3 extends over 15 amino acids. Germline V CDR1 and CDR2: LNHDA, SQIVND (reference sequence). After removal of 2 bases from V and 6 bases from J, the junction contained 6 bases not matched to a gene. CDR3 nucleotides: TGTGCCAGTAGTATAATAGCGGGAGCCGAGGATACGCAGTATTTT. Protein product: CASSIIAGAEDTQYF.

The CDR3 DNA is TGTGCCAGCAGTGAAAAACGGGGGGCCTACAATGAGCAGTTCTTC. Amino acid sequence: CASSEKRGAYNEQFF. The J gene is TRBJ2-1, the V gene TRBV6-1, with TRBD2 identical over 7 bases. CDR1 is MNHNS and CDR2 is SASEGT in the germline V gene. The CDR3 contains 15 residues. J lost 2 bases, V lost 2 bases, and 3 bases had no gene match.